This TCR beta chain was found in a study of CD8+CD57+ T cells in acquired aplastic anemia. Background on the study: Sorted CD4+ and CD8+ cells gave an average of 3.2 ug of DNA. CD4+ reads averaged about 10.8 million in healthy donors.

CDR3 size: 14 residues. Germline CDR1 is KGHDR and CDR2 is SFDVKD. Trimming shortened V by 1 base and J by 4 bases, and 7 bases separated the two germline ends. Turning to this clonotype: The antigen is undetermined.

Study observations and caveats: Patients and controls shared just under 30 CD8+ CDR3 sequences.

The study profiled TCR beta VDJ and CDR3 using genomic DNA as template. A single record per CDR3 protein comes from TCRdb applying MiXCR to the reads. The sample records 150,000 to 200,000 distinct CDR3 sequences, approximately 49% being singletons. This chain joins TRBV24-1 and TRBJ2-1; D is unclear. Source material: sorted CD4+, CD8+, or CD8+CD57+ T cells (not recorded which) from PBMCs. This sequence originates from a human donor in good health. CDR3 bases: TGTGCCACCAGTGATTTCCGGGTTTACAATGAGCAGTTCTTC. The encoded protein is CATSDFRVYNEQFF.